This entry lists 20 T cell receptor beta chains sequenced from one sample in a study of CD8+CD57+ T cells in acquired aplastic anemia. An expansion of CD8+CD57+ cells by flow cytometry had been shown in patients chosen for sequencing. TCR beta VDJ and CDR3 were profiled, and genomic DNA was the template. Each CDR3 protein gets one entry after TCRdb re-called the reads with MiXCR. The sample includes roughly 93,000 distinct CDR3 sequences, about 67% of them seen just once. The sample was sorted CD4+, CD8+, or CD8+CD57+ T cells (not recorded which) from PBMCs. The receptor source for this set is a human donor with aplastic anemia.

V usage is TRBV20-1 and J usage is TRBJ1-1; no firm D call. Germline V CDR1 and CDR2: DFQATT, SNEGSKA (reference sequence). The ends were cut back, 1 base at V and 7 bases at J, with 10 bases in the middle. The CDR3 is 12 amino acids. DNA for the CDR3: TGCAGTGCTAGAGCCGCACAGCTTGAAGCTTTCTTT. It translates to CSARAAQLEAFF.

This clonotype was recorded only once. V is TRBV20-1 and J is TRBJ2-5; D gene ambiguous. Trimming removed 7 bases at V and 2 bases at J, with 23 bases between. Germline assignment: CDR1 DFQATT and CDR2 SNEGSKA (reference sequence). The CDR3 runs to 16 residues. Written as DNA, the CDR3 is TGCAGTGTAACCGATTATGGACGGGCCCAACAAGAGACCCAGTACTTC. It codes for CSVTDYGRAQQETQYF.

This clonotype was recorded a few times. The V call is TRBV10-3, the J call TRBJ1-1; 10 bases are shared with TRBD1. J lost 0 bases, V lost 8 bases, and 9 bases had no gene match. This CDR3 is built from 16 residues. Germline CDR1 ENHRY, CDR2 SYGVKD. The CDR3 bases are TGTGCCATCTCGAGACAGGGGGCCCCTATGAACACTGAAGCTTTCTTT. Protein sequence: CAISRQGAPMNTEAFF.

The chain carries TRBV15 and TRBJ1-4; no reliable D call. Trimming shortened V by 1 base and J by 1 base, and 4 bases separated the two germline ends. Per the germline V gene, CDR1 is LNHNV and CDR2 is YYDKDF (reference sequence). The CDR3 spans 14 residues. The CDR3, as DNA: TGTGCCACCAGCAGAGGGCTAACTAATGAAAAACTGTTTTTT. Translation: CATSRGLTNEKLFF.

V is TRBV15 and J is TRBJ1-2; D ambiguous. The germline V gene has CDR1 LNHNV and CDR2 YYDKDF (reference sequence). This CDR3 is 15 amino acids long. The ends were cut back, 1 base at V and 3 bases at J, with 12 bases in the middle. CDR3: CATSRGPTPYYGYTF. Here the CDR3 DNA reads TGTGCCACCAGCAGAGGTCCGACACCTTACTATGGCTACACCTTC.

V is TRBV12-3 or TRBV12-4 and J is TRBJ1-3, with D tentatively TRBD1 (5 bases). V was shortened by 10 bases and J by 2 bases, with 15 bases between the two germline ends. The length of the CDR3 is 14 residues. This CDR3 reads CANSGTSAGNTIYF. CDR3 sequence (DNA): TGTGCCAACTCGGGGACCAGCGCTGGAAACACCATATATTTT.

The chain recombines TRBV14 with TRBJ1-2; D gene uncertain. Per the germline V gene, CDR1 is SGHDN and CDR2 is FVKESK. The length of the CDR3 is 12 residues. Between the trimmed V and J ends, which lost 3 bases and 4 bases, there was a span of 6 bases. CDR3 loop: CASSQRLYGYTF. The CDR3 DNA is TGTGCCAGCAGCCAGCGACTCTATGGCTACACCTTC.

CDR3 sequence reads: CSVEDLYEQYF. The DNA of the CDR3 is TGCAGCGTTGAAGATCTCTACGAGCAGTACTTC. The V gene is TRBV29-1, the J gene TRBJ2-7; no reliable D call. The CDR3 contains 11 residues. Trimming took off 0 bases at V and 3 bases at J, with 3 bases between the two ends. Germline V lookup: CDR1 SQVTM, CDR2 ANQGSEA.

The chain recombines TRBV29-1 with TRBJ1-2; 9 positions agree with TRBD1. The CDR3 consists of 14 residues. Per germline, CDR1 SQVTM and CDR2 ANQGSEA. Losses at the gene ends were 5 bases for V and 5 bases for J; bases not matched to a gene: 9. The CDR3 DNA sequence: TGCAGCGTTAGCACCGACAGGGGGAAATATGGCTACACCTTC. It translates to CSVSTDRGKYGYTF.

The chain is built from TRBV20-1 and TRBJ2-5; TRBD2 agrees at 10 bases. The J call could be wrong; TRBJ2-1 is a better fit for the DNA end. The CDR3 totals 15 residues. CDR1 and CDR2 (germline): DFQATT, SNEGSKA (reference sequence). The CDR3 loop reads CSARGTSASYNEQFF. The DNA of the CDR3 is TGCAGTGCTAGGGGGACTAGCGCATCCTACAATGAGCAGTTCTTC.

The DNA for the CDR3 is TGTGCCAGCAGCTTTAGTGGCTCCTACGAGCAGTACTTC. It yields the protein CASSFSGSYEQYF. The gene calls are TRBV7-9 and TRBJ2-7; D ambiguous. There are 13 residues in the CDR3. The V end lost 3 bases, the J end lost 0 bases, and 6 bases lay between the germline ends. CDR1 is SEHNR and CDR2 is FQNEAQ in the germline V gene (reference sequence).

The chain couples TRBV7-9 to TRBJ2-1; weak D call: TRBD2 (5 bases). The germline V gene has CDR1 SEHNR and CDR2 FQNEAQ (reference sequence). This CDR3 has 12 amino acids. The V end lost 3 bases, the J end lost 7 bases, and 7 bases lay between the germline ends. CDR3 region: CASSLGANEQFF. The CDR3 coding sequence is TGTGCCAGCAGCTTGGGAGCAAATGAGCAGTTCTTC.

The chain recombines TRBV12-5 with TRBJ1-4, with 7 positions matching TRBD1. Germline V lookup: CDR1 LGHNT, CDR2 FRNRAP. The CDR3 covers 15 residues. Trimming cost V 6 bases and J 6 bases; bases outside gene matches: 10. In nucleotides, the CDR3 is TGTGCTAGTGGGACAGGGACGAGACTCGATGAAAAACTGTTTTTT. It encodes CASGTGTRLDEKLFF.

This chain links TRBV18 with TRBJ2-7; 11 bases are a match to TRBD2. Germline CDR1 and CDR2: KGHSH and LQKENI. The V segment lost 3 bases and the J segment 4 bases; nucleotides outside the gene matches: 8. This CDR3 has 16 residues. This CDR3 is CASSPFTSGSKYEQYF. The CDR3 region has the DNA TGTGCCAGCTCACCCTTCACTAGCGGGAGTAAATACGAGCAGTACTTC.

CDR3 coding DNA: TGCAGCGTAACGGGGACAGGAGCCTACGAGCAGTACTTC. Its translation is CSVTGTGAYEQYF. The J gene is TRBJ2-7, the V gene TRBV29-1, with 8 bases matching TRBD1. Germline V lookup: CDR1 SQVTM, CDR2 ANQGSEA. This CDR3 comprises 13 residues. J lost 2 bases, V lost 6 bases, and 6 bases had no gene match.

The J gene is TRBJ2-7, the V gene TRBV10-3; TRBD1 is a possible D gene (5 bases). This CDR3 is 14 amino acids long. In germline, CDR1 is ENHRY, CDR2 SYGVKD. V dropped 4 bases and J dropped 3 bases, with 13 bases sitting between them. In DNA form, the CDR3 reads TGTGCCATCAGTGTCCAGGGAAGCAACTACGAGCAGTACTTC. Encoded protein: CAISVQGSNYEQYF.

In this sample, this clonotype turned up a few times. The V call is TRBV11-2, the J call TRBJ2-5; 12 positions agree with TRBD2. The CDR3 sequence is 18 residues long. Germline CDR1 is SGHAT and CDR2 is FQNNGV. V was clipped by 1 base and J by 6 bases; unmatched bases: 12. DNA for the CDR3: TGTGCCAGCAGCTTAGGACTAGCGGGGGCCACCAGGTCGAAGACCCAGTACTTC. Translation gives CASSLGLAGATRSKTQYF.

The chain joins TRBV5-1 to TRBJ1-1; 10 nucleotides agree with TRBD1. Germline V lookup: CDR1 SGHRS, CDR2 YFSETQ. V lost 4 bases, J lost 5 bases, and 5 bases stayed unmatched. CDR3 length equals 14 residues. In nucleotides, the CDR3 is TGCGCCAGCAGCACCTGGACAGGGGGAACTGAAGCTTTCTTT. Translated, it gives CASSTWTGGTEAFF.

This clonotype was detected once. This chain uses TRBV20-1 with TRBJ2-7; 10 bases line up with TRBD1. Germline assignment: CDR1 DFQATT and CDR2 SNEGSKA (reference sequence). The CDR3 totals 15 residues. The V gene end was trimmed by 5 bases and the J gene end by 2 bases; junction bases not matched to a gene: 9. Here the CDR3 DNA reads TGCAGTGCTCCGAACCGGGACAGGGGTACCTACGAGCAGTACTTC. This gives the protein CSAPNRDRGTYEQYF.

About this clonotype itself: Given a much more abundant clone one base away, this may be a read error. The chain combines TRBV5-1 with TRBJ2-1, with D possibly matching TRBD2 (6 bases). The germline V gene encodes CDR1 SGHRS and CDR2 YFSETQ. The length of the CDR3 is 16 residues. Deletions cut 4 bases from V and 6 bases from J, with 20 bases between. CDR3 DNA sequence: TGCGCCAGCAGCCGACTAGTAGAGGGCCTATGCAATGAGCAGTTCTTC. Its translation is CASSRLVEGLCNEQFF.